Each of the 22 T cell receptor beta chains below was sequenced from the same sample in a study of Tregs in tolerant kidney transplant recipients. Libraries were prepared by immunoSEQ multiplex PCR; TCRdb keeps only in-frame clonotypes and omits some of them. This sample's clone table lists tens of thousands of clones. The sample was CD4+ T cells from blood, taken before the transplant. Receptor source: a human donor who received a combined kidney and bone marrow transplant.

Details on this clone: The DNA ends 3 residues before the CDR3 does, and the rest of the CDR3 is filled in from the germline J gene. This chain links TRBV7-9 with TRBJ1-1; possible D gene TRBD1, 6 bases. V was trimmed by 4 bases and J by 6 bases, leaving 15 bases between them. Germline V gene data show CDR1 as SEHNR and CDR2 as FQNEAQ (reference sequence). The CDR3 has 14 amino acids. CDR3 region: CASSYTGRESEAFF. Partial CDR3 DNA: TGTGCCAGCAGCTATACAGGGAGGGAATCTGAA.

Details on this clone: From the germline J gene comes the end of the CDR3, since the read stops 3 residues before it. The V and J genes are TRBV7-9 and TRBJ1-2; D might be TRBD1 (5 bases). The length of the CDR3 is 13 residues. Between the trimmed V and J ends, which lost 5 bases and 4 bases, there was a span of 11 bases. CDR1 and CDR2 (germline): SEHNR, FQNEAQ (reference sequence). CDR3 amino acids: CASSVRAGYGYTF. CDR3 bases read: TGTGCCAGCAGCGTCAGGGCCGGCTATGGC.

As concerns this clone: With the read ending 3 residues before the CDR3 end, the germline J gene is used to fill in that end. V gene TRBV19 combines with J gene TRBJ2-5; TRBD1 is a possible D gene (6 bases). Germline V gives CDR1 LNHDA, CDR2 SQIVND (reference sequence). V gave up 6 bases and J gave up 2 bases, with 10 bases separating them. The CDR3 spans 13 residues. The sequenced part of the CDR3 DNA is TGTGCCAGTAGCCAGAGGGGGCAAGAGACC. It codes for CASSQRGQET. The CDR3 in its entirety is CASSQRGQETQYF.

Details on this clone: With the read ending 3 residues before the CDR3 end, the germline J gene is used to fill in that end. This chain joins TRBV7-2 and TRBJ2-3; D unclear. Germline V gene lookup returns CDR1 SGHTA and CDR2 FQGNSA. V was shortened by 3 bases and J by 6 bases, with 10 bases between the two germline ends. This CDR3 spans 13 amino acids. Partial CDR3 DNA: TGTGCCAGCAGCTTGCGCAGGATGGATACG. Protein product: CASSLRRMDT. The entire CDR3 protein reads CASSLRRMDTQYF.

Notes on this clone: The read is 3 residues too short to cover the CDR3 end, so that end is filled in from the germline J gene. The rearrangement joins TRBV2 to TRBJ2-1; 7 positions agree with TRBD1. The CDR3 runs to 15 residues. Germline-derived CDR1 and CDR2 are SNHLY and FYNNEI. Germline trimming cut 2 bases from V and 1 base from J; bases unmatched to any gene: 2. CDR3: CASSENRGSYNEQFF. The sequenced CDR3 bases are TGTGCCAGCAGTGAAAACAGGGGTTCCTACAATGAG.

The DNA read from the CDR3 is TGTGCCAGTAGTGCGACAGGGTTGAAACTGGTGCCTTATGGC. This gives the protein CASSATGLKLVPYG. Given in full, the CDR3 is CASSATGLKLVPYGYTF. This chain connects TRBV19 to TRBJ1-2; 7 nucleotides align to TRBD1. The sequence runs out 3 residues before the end of the CDR3; the remainder is reconstructed from the germline J gene. Losses at the gene ends were 5 bases for V and 5 bases for J; bases not matched to a gene: 17. The CDR3 contains 17 residues. Per germline, CDR1 LNHDA and CDR2 SQIVND (reference sequence).

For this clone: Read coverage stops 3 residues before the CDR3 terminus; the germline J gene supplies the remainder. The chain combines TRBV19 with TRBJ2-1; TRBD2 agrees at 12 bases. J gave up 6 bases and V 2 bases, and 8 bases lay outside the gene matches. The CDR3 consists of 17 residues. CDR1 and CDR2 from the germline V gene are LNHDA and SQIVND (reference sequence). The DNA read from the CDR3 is TGTGCCAGTAGTATAACCCACCTAGCGGGAGGGGGCAATGAG. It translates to CASSITHLAGGGNE. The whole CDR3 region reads CASSITHLAGGGNEQFF. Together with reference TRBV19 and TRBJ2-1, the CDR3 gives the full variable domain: DGGITQSPKYLFRKEGQNVTLSCEQNLNHDAMYWYRQDPGQGLRLIYYSQIVNDFQKGDIAEGYSVSREKKESFPLTVTSAQKNPTAFYLCASSITHLAGGGNEQFFGPGTRLTVL.

The DNA read from the CDR3 is TGTGCCAGTAATAATGGCAGAAACACCGGGGAG. Residues: CASNNGRNTGE. The full CDR3 reads CASNNGRNTGELFF. The chain uses TRBV19 and TRBJ2-2; D unclear. The CDR3 end falls 3 residues outside the read, so it is completed with the germline J gene. Trimming stripped 7 bases from V and 2 bases from J, with 11 bases between. CDR1 and CDR2 (germline): LNHDA, SQIVND (reference sequence). This CDR3 region has 14 residues.

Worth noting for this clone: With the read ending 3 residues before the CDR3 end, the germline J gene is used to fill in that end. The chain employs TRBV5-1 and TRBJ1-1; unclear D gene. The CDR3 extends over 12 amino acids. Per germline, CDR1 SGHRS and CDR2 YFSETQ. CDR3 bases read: TGCGCCAGCAGCTCCAACCCGAACGGG. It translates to CASSSNPNG. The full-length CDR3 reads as CASSSNPNGAFF.

The CDR3 DNA, read in part, is TGTGCCAGCAGCTCCACGCCGGGGGTCCCCTACGAG. This gives the protein CASSSTPGVPYE. The complete CDR3 protein is CASSSTPGVPYEQYF. The chain has TRBV7-2 and TRBJ2-7; weak D call: TRBD2 (6 bases). From the germline J gene comes the end of the CDR3, since the read stops 3 residues before it. CDR1 is SGHTA, CDR2 FQGNSA, per germline. The V end was cut by 4 bases, the J end by 2 bases, with 15 bases between. This CDR3 has 15 residues.

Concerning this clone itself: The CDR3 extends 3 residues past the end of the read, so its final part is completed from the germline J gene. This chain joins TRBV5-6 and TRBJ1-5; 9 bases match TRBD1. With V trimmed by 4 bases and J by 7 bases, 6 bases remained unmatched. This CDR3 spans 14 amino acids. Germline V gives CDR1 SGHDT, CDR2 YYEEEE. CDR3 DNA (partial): TGTGCCAGCAGCACAGGGACAGGGAAACAGCCC. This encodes CASSTGTGKQP. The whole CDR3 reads CASSTGTGKQPQHF. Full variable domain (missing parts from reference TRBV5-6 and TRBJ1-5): DAGVTQSPTHLIKTRGQQVTLRCSPKSGHDTVSWYQQALGQGPQFIFQYYEEEERQRGNFPDRFSGHQFPNYSSELNVNALLLGDSALYLCASSTGTGKQPQHFGDGTRLSIL.

The CDR3 protein is CASSATRGETQYF. The sequenced part of the CDR3 DNA is TGTGCCAGCAGTGCTACCAGGGGAGAGACC. This chain joins TRBV6-1 and TRBJ2-5; D possibly corresponds to TRBD1 (6 bases). The observed sequence ends 3 residues before the CDR3 terminus, with the missing tail filled in from the germline J gene. V gave up 4 bases and J gave up 4 bases, with 10 bases separating them. Per the germline V gene, CDR1 is MNHNS and CDR2 is SASEGT. This CDR3 is built from 13 residues.

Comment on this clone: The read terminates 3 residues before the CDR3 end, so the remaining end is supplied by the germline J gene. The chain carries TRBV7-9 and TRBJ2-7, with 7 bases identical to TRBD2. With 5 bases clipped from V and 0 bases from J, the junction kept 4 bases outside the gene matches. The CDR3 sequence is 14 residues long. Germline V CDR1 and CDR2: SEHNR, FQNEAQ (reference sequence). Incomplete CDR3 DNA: TGTGCCAGCAGCCCCCGGACTAGCTCCTACGAG. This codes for CASSPRTSSYE. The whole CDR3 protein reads CASSPRTSSYEQYF.

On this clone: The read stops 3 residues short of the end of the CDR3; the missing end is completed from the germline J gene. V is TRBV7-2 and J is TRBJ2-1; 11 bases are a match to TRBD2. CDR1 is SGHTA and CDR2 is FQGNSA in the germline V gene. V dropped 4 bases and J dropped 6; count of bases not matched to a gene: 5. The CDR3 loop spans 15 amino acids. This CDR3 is CASSSLAGVGNEQFF. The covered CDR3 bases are TGTGCCAGCAGCTCACTAGCGGGAGTTGGCAATGAG.

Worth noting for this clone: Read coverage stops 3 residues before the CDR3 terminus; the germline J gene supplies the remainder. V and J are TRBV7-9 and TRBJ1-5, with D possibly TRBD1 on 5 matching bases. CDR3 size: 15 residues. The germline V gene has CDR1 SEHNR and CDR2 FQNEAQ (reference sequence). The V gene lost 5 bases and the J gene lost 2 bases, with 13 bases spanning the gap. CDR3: CASSPWRGGNQPQHF. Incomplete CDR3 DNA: TGTGCCAGCAGCCCGTGGAGGGGTGGCAATCAGCCC.

CDR3 DNA (partial): TGTGCCAGCAGCCGTGGACAGGTAGAAGCTTACGAG. This codes for CASSRGQVEAYE. Given in full, the CDR3 is CASSRGQVEAYEQYF. V is TRBV7-9 and J is TRBJ2-7, with 7 positions matching TRBD1. The DNA ends 3 residues before the CDR3 does, and the rest of the CDR3 is filled in from the germline J gene. Trimming removed 5 bases from V and 4 bases from J; junction bases left unmatched: 11. CDR3 length: 15 amino acids. Germline lookup yields CDR1 SEHNR and CDR2 FQNEAQ (reference sequence).

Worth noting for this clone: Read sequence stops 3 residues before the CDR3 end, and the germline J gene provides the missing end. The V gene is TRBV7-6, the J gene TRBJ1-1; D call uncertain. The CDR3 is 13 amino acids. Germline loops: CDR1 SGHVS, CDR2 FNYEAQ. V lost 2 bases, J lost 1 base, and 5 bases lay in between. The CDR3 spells CASSLNKNTEAFF. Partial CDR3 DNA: TGTGCCAGCAGCTTAAACAAGAACACTGAA.

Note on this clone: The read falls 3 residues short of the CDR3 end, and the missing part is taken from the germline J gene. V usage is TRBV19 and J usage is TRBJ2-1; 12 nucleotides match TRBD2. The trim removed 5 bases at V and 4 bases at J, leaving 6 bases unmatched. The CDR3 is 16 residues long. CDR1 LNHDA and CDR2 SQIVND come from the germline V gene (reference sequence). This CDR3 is CASSGLAGTKYNEQFF. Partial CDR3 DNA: TGTGCCAGTAGTGGACTAGCGGGAACTAAGTACAATGAG.

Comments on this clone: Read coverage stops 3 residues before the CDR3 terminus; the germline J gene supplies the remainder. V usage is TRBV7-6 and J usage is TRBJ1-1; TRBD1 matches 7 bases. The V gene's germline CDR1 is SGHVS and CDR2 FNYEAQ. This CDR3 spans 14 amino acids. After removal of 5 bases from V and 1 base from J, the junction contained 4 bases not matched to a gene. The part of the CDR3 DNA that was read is TGTGCCAGCAGCCCGGGACAGAAGAACACTGAA. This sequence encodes CASSPGQKNTE. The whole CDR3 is CASSPGQKNTEAFF.

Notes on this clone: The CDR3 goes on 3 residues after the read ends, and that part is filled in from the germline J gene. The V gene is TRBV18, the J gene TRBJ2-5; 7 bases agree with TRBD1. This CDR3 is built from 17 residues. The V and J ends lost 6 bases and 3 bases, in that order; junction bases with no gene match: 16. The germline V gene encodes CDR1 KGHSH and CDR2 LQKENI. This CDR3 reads CASSPLAGQDLEETQYF. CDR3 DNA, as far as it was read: TGTGCCAGCTCCCCCCTTGCTGGACAGGATTTGGAAGAGACC.

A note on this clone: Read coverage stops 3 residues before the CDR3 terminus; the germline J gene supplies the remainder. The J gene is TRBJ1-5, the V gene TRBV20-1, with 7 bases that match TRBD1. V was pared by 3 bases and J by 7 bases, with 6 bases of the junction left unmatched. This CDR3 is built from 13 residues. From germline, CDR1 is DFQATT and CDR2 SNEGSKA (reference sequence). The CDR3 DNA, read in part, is TGCAGTGCTAGGGACAGGTATGACCAGCCC. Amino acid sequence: CSARDRYDQP. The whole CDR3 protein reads CSARDRYDQPQHF.

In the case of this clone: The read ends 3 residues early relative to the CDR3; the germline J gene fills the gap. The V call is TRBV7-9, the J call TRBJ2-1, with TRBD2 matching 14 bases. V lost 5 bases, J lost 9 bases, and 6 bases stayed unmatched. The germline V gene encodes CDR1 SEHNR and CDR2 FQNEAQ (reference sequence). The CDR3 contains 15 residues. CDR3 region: CASSRGLAGVIEQFF. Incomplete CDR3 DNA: TGTGCCAGCAGCCGGGGACTAGCGGGAGTGATTGAG.